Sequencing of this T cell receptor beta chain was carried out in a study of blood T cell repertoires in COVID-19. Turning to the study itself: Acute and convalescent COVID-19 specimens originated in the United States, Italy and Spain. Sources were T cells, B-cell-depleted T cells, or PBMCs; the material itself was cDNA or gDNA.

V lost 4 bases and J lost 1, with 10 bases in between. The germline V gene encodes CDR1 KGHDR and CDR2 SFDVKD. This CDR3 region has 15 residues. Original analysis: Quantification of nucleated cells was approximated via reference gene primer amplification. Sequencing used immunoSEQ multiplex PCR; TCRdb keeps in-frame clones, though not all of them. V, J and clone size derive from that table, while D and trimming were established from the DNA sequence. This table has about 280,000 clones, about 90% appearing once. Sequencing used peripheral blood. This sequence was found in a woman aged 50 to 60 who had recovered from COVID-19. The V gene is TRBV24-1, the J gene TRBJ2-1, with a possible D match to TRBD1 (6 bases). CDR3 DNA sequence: TGTGCCACCAGTGAACTAGGACAGTCCTACAATGAGCAGTTCTTC. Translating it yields CATSELGQSYNEQFF.